This T cell receptor (beta chain) is from a study of T-cell memory formation after mild COVID-19. The study's findings and limits: Balance between CD4 and CD8 was seen in clones contracting day 15 to 85, and a CD4+ lean was seen in later expanders. Second-wave clones peaking on day 37 lacked confirmed SARS-CoV-2 specificity. Contracting clones localized mainly to CM and EM when CD4+ and mainly to EMRA when CD8+.

Deletions cut 7 bases from V and 5 bases from J, with 13 bases between. Germline V gene sequence: CDR1 SGHNT, CDR2 YYREEE (reference sequence). This CDR3 is built from 13 residues. Amplification by 5'RACE using constant-segment primers produced TCR alpha and TCR beta cDNA libraries that carried sample barcodes and UMIs. MiXCR, applied by TCRdb to the 5' RACE reads, yields one record per CDR3 protein. The table includes 400,000 or so distinct CDR3 sequences, 20% detected once. There are many counts of this clonotype. Antigen unknown. V usage is TRBV5-4 and J usage is TRBJ2-1, with D possibly matching TRBD2 (7 bases). The TCR sequence derives from an adult woman who had mild COVID-19 (a few samples of this study predate the infection). Cell type and time point are not known. The sample comprised PBMCs or a T cell subset sorted from them (not recorded which). The CDR3: CASGGGLDNEQFF. In DNA form, the CDR3 reads TGTGCCAGCGGGGGGGGCCTCGACAATGAGCAGTTCTTC.